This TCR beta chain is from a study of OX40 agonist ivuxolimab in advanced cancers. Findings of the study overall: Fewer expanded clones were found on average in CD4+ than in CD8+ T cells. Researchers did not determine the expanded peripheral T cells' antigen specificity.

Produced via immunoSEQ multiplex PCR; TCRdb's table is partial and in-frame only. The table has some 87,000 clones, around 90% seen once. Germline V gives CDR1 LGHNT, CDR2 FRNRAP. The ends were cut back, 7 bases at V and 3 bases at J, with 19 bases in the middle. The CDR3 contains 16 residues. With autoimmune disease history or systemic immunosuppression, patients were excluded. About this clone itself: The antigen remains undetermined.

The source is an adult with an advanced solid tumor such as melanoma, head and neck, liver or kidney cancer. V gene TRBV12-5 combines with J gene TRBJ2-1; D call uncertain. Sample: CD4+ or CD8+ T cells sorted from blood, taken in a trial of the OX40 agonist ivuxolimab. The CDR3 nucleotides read TGTGCTAGTGTCCCCTACGGGCGCGACATCTACAATGAGCAGTTCTTC. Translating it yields CASVPYGRDIYNEQFF.